The next 5 T cell receptor beta chains were all read from a single sample in a study of patients and donors after allogeneic stem cell transplantation (TCRdb year 2020). The library was obtained by RT-PCR. TCRdb lists the instrument as NextSeq 550. Using fastp at Q25 and MiXCR, TCRdb reprocessed the public reads and kept productive beta chains. Every distinct CDR3 protein forms one entry, paired with its most common genes and DNA. The sample data list roughly 250,000 distinct CDR3 sequences, and 13% to 15% of these were observed just once. The ten largest clones take up approximately 10% of the sample. Sequencing used blood, either unsorted or a sorted T cell fraction (not recorded which). These receptors all stem from a human donor who was either an allogeneic HSCT recipient or a stem cell or donor lymphocyte infusion donor (not recorded which). It is not recorded whose cells these are; they may come from a transplant donor.

J is TRBJ2-1 and V is TRBV28, with 10 positions matching TRBD1. This CDR3 has 14 amino acids. The junction had 4 bases not matched to a gene; V was cut back by 8 bases and J by 3 bases. Germline V gene sequence: CDR1 MDHEN, CDR2 SYDVKM. The CDR3 loop is CASRTGGDYNEQFF. Here the CDR3 DNA reads TGTGCCAGCCGGACAGGGGGTGACTACAATGAGCAGTTCTTC.

The chain joins TRBV24-1 to TRBJ2-7, with D possibly being TRBD1 (5 bases). The germline CDR1 and CDR2 sequences are KGHDR and SFDVKD. V lost 5 bases and J lost 2, with 12 bases in between. The CDR3 spans 14 residues. The CDR3 reads CATSVSRAPYEQYF. As DNA, the CDR3 is TGTGCCACCAGTGTATCCAGGGCCCCCTACGAGCAGTACTTC.

V is TRBV7-2 and J is TRBJ2-3, with 7 positions matching TRBD1. The J segment lost 4 bases and the V segment lost 5 bases, leaving 12 bases of the junction unmatched. CDR3 size: 16 residues. CDR1 SGHTA and CDR2 FQGNSA come from the germline V gene. The CDR3 loop is CASSLQTGRSADTQYF. The CDR3 DNA follows: TGTGCCAGCAGCCTACAGACAGGGCGATCAGCAGATACGCAGTATTTT.

This clonotype was seen only a few times. V gene TRBV7-9 combines with J gene TRBJ2-7; 9 bases agree with TRBD1. The germline CDR1 and CDR2 sequences are SEHNR and FQNEAQ (reference sequence). This CDR3 comprises 17 residues. V shed 6 bases, J shed 5 bases, and the junction held 17 bases outside the gene matches. The CDR3 protein is CASSYGKPGTGFNEQYF. CDR3 coding DNA: TGTGCCAGCAGTTATGGAAAACCCGGGACAGGGTTCAACGAGCAGTACTTC.

This clonotype was seen only a few times. The chain joins TRBV5-1 to TRBJ1-6; 8 bases match TRBD1. V was clipped by 3 bases and J by 10 bases; unmatched bases: 9. In germline, CDR1 is SGHRS, CDR2 YFSETQ. This CDR3 is built from 15 residues. The CDR3 sequence is CASSSTGANGSPLHF. The DNA of the CDR3 is TGCGCCAGCAGCTCGACAGGGGCGAATGGCTCACCCCTCCACTTT. Using reference TRBV5-1 and TRBJ1-6 for the parts outside the CDR3, the full variable domain is KAGVTQTPRYLIKTRGQQVTLSCSPISGHRSVSWYQQTPGQGLQFLFEYFSETQRNKGNFPGRFSGRQFSNSRSEMNVSTLELGDSALYLCASSSTGANGSPLHFGNGTRLTVT.